The 9 T cell receptor beta chains listed next were all sequenced from one sample in a study of shared clonotypes between healthy human individuals (dated by TCRdb to 2018 to 2020). Libraries were prepared through the immunoSEQ multiplex PCR assay. Drawn from immuneACCESS, this table holds only the in-frame rearrangements with V and J called that TCRdb kept. Clones are partly lost; checked studies trace under half to an unresolved V gene and leave the rest unexplained. The sample table records about 990,000 clones; approximately 80% of these occur just once. The ten largest clones take up roughly 0.57% of the sample. What was sequenced was memory CD4+ T cells from PBMCs. The cell subset or site label of this sample denotes: CD45RA-negative fraction. The receptors shown here come from a young man in good health. Some clones in this sample may be carry-over from other donors' samples.

The chain has TRBV18 and TRBJ1-1; D is unresolved. This CDR3 region has 15 residues. Trimming took 0 bases from V and 2 from J, leaving 10 bases between them. In germline, CDR1 is KGHSH, CDR2 LQKENI. The chain's CDR3 is CASSPPSQPNTEAFF. The CDR3 DNA sequence: TGTGCCAGCTCACCACCGTCACAGCCTAACACTGAAGCTTTCTTT.

The V gene is TRBV27, the J gene TRBJ1-4, with 8 positions matching TRBD1. Germline assignment: CDR1 MNHEY and CDR2 SMNVEV (reference sequence). V shed 5 bases, J shed 8 bases, and the junction held 10 bases outside the gene matches. The CDR3 has 15 amino acids. The CDR3 loop is CASSLRQGLSEKLFF. The CDR3 DNA reads as TGTGCCAGCAGTCTACGACAGGGGTTGAGCGAAAAACTGTTTTTT.

V is TRBV28 and J is TRBJ1-4; TRBD1 might be the D (5 bases). The V end was cut by 5 bases, the J end by 14 bases, with 18 bases between. This CDR3 has 13 residues. The germline CDR1 and CDR2 sequences are MDHEN and SYDVKM. CDR3 bases: TGTGCCAGCAGTCCTATAGAACAATGGGGGCTGTTTTTT. Translating it yields CASSPIEQWGLFF.

This chain links TRBV28 with TRBJ1-5; TRBD1 matches at 9 bases. CDR1 and CDR2 (germline): MDHEN, SYDVKM. The CDR3 sequence is 15 residues long. Trimming took 5 bases from V and 6 from J; bases not matched to a gene: 8. CDR3 DNA sequence: TGTGCCAGCAGTACGGGACAGGGAAAGGCTCAGCCCCAGCATTTT. Translation: CASSTGQGKAQPQHF. The full variable domain, in which reference TRBV28 and TRBJ1-5 provide the parts outside the CDR3, is DVKVTQSSRYLVKRTGEKVFLECVQDMDHENMFWYRQDPGLGLRLIYFSYDVKMKEKGDIPEGYSVSREKKERFSLILESASTNQTSMYLCASSTGQGKAQPQHFGDGTRLSIL.

The chain is built from TRBV5-1 and TRBJ2-1, with 7 bases fitting TRBD2. CDR1 and CDR2 (germline): SGHRS, YFSETQ. The V gene end was trimmed by 4 bases and the J gene end by 8 bases; junction bases not matched to a gene: 18. The CDR3 has 17 residues. DNA for the CDR3: TGCGCCAGCAGCCGTACGAAGTCCAGCGGGATTAATCATGAGCAGTTCTTC. Protein: CASSRTKSSGINHEQFF. Full variable domain (outside the CDR3, taken from reference TRBV5-1 and TRBJ2-1): KAGVTQTPRYLIKTRGQQVTLSCSPISGHRSVSWYQQTPGQGLQFLFEYFSETQRNKGNFPGRFSGRQFSNSRSEMNVSTLELGDSALYLCASSRTKSSGINHEQFFGPGTRLTVL.

This chain connects TRBV5-6 to TRBJ1-6; D call uncertain. V gave up 1 base and J gave up 8 bases, with 4 bases separating them. Germline V lookup: CDR1 SGHDT, CDR2 YYEEEE. The CDR3 is 12 amino acids. The CDR3 coding sequence is TGTGCCAGCAGCTTGAAATATTCACCCCTCCACTTT. Its translation is CASSLKYSPLHF.

This chain joins TRBV9 and TRBJ2-7, with TRBD2 as a possible D gene (6 bases). CDR1 is SGDLS, CDR2 YYNGEE, per germline. This CDR3 has 15 amino acids. The V end was cut by 1 base, the J end by 5 bases, with 16 bases between. CDR3 in amino acids: CASSVRPGRRDEQYF. DNA for the CDR3: TGTGCCAGCAGCGTACGTCCAGGGAGGAGGGACGAGCAGTACTTC.

This chain uses TRBV11-2 with TRBJ2-1; 13 bases agree with TRBD2. J gave up 6 bases and V 1 base, and 6 bases lay outside the gene matches. Germline CDR1 SGHAT, CDR2 FQNNGV. CDR3 length: 17 amino acids. The CDR3 nucleotides are TGTGCCAGCAGCTTAGCCCTGAGGACTAGCGGGAGCAATGAGCAGTTCTTC. Amino acid sequence: CASSLALRTSGSNEQFF.

The V call is TRBV7-2, the J call TRBJ1-2; 8 nucleotides align to TRBD1. The germline gives CDR1 SGHTA, CDR2 FQGNSA. J gave up 8 bases and V 1 base, and 3 bases lay outside the gene matches. The CDR3 is 13 amino acids. The CDR3, as DNA: TGTGCCAGCAGCTTAGGGACAGGGTACGGCTACACCTTC. The encoded protein is CASSLGTGYGYTF.